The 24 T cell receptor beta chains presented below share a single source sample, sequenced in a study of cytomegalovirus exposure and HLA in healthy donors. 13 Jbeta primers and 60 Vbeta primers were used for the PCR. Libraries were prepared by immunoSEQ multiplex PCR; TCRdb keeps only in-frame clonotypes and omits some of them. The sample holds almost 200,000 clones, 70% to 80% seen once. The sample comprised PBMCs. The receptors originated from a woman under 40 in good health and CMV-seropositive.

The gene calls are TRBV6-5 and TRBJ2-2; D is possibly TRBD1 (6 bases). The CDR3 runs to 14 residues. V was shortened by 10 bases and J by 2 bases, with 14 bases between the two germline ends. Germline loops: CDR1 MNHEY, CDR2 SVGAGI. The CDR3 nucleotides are TGTGCCATCCGGGACACCTTAAACACCGGGGAGCTGTTTTTT. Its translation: CAIRDTLNTGELFF.

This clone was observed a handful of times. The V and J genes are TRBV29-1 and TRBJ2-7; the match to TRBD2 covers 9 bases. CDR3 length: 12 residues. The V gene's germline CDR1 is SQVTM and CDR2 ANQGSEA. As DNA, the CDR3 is TGCATCCACTTTAGCGGGAGAGACGAGCAGTACTTC. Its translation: CIHFSGRDEQYF.

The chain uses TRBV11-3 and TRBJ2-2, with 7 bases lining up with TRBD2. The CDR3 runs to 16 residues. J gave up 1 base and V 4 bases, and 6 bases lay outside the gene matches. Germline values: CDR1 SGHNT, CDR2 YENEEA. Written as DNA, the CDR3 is TGTGCCAGCAGCTCACGGGGACTACAGAACACCGGGGAGCTGTTTTTT. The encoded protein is CASSSRGLQNTGELFF.

The CDR3 is CASSLGGHSAYEQYF. The CDR3 DNA sequence: TGCGCCAGCAGCTTGGGGGGGCATTCGGCCTACGAGCAGTACTTC. The V gene is TRBV5-1, the J gene TRBJ2-7, with a possible D match to TRBD1 (6 bases). The germline CDR1 and CDR2 sequences are SGHRS and YFSETQ. Trimming removed 0 bases at V and 2 bases at J, with 12 bases between. CDR3 length: 15 amino acids.

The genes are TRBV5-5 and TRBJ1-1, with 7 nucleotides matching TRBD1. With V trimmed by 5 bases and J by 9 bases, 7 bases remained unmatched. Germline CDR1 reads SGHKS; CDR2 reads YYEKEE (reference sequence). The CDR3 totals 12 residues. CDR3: CASSHRTGKAFF. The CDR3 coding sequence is TGTGCCAGCAGTCATCGGACAGGAAAAGCTTTCTTT.

CDR3 nucleotides: TGTGCCAGCAGTTTAGGGGGGGGCCTAGCGGGAAAAACCTACGAGCAGTACTTC. It encodes CASSLGGGLAGKTYEQYF. This chain joins TRBV27 and TRBJ2-7; 9 nucleotides line up with TRBD2. Germline lookup yields CDR1 MNHEY and CDR2 SMNVEV (reference sequence). The CDR3 is 18 residues long. With 2 bases clipped from V and 2 bases from J, the junction kept 13 bases outside the gene matches.

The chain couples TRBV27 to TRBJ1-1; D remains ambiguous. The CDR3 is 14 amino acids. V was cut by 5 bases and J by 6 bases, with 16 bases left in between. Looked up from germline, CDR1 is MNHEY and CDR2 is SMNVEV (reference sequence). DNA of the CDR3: TGTGCCAGCAGTGGGCAACAGTGGCGCGCTGAAGCTTTCTTT. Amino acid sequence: CASSGQQWRAEAFF.

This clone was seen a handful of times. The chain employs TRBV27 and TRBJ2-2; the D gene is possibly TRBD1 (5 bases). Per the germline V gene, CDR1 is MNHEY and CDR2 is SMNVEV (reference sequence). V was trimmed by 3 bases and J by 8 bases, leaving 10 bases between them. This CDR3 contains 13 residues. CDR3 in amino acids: CASSFRRQGELFF. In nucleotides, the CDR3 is TGTGCCAGCAGTTTCCGTCGACAGGGGGAGCTGTTTTTT.

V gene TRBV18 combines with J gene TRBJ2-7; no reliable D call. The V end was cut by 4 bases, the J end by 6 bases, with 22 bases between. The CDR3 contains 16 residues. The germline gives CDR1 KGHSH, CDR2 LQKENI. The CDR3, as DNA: TGTGCCAGCTCACTCACAGAATTTACTTCCGTCCGCGAGCAGTACTTC. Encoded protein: CASSLTEFTSVREQYF.

DNA of the CDR3: TGTGCCAGCAGCTTAGAGGGGGATTATATGGGGCATGAGCAGTTCTTC. It yields the protein CASSLEGDYMGHEQFF. V usage is TRBV7-8 and J usage is TRBJ2-1; D is possibly TRBD1 (6 bases). V lost 1 base and J lost 8, with 18 bases in between. Per germline, CDR1 SGHVS and CDR2 FQNEAQ. The CDR3 totals 16 residues. Drawing the rest from reference TRBV7-8 and TRBJ2-1, the complete variable domain is GAGVSQSPRYKVAKRGQDVALRCDPISGHVSLFWYQQALGQGPEFLTYFQNEAQLDKSGLPSDRFFAERPEGSVSTLKIQRTQQEDSAVYLCASSLEGDYMGHEQFFGPGTRLTVL.

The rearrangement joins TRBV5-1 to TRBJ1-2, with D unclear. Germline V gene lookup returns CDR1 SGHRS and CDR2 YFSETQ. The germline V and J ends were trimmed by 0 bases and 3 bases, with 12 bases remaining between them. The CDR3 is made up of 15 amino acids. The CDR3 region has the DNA TGCGCCAGCAGCTTGGTTCCCGACGGGGACTATGGCTACACCTTC. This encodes CASSLVPDGDYGYTF.

The CDR3: CSVEGLAGEETQYF. DNA of the CDR3: TGCAGCGTGGAGGGACTAGCGGGAGAAGAGACCCAGTACTTC. The chain links TRBV29-1 to TRBJ2-5, with 14 bases lining up with TRBD2. The V and J ends lost 6 bases and 3 bases, in that order; junction bases with no gene match: 3. The CDR3 is made up of 14 amino acids. CDR1 and CDR2 from the germline V gene are SQVTM and ANQGSEA. Looking up the rest from reference TRBV29-1 and TRBJ2-5 gives the full variable domain: SAVISQKPSRDICQRGTSLTIQCQVDSQVTMMFWYRQQPGQSLTLIATANQGSEATYESGFVIDKFPISRPNLTFSTLTVSNMSPEDSSIYLCSVEGLAGEETQYFGPGTRLLVL.

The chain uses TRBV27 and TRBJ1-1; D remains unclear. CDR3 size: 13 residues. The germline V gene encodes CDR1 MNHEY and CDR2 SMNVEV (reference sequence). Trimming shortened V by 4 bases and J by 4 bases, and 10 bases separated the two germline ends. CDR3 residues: CASSWAGGTEAFF. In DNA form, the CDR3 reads TGTGCCAGCAGTTGGGCCGGAGGCACTGAAGCTTTCTTT.

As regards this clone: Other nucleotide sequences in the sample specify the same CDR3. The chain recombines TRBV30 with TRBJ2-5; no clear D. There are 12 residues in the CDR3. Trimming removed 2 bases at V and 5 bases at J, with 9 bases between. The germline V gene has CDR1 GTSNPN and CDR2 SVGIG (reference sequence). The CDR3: CAWSPPEETQYF. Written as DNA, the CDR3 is TGTGCCTGGAGTCCCCCTGAGGAGACCCAGTACTTC.

CDR3: CASSWTGDMNTEAFF. CDR3 in DNA: TGTGCCAGCAGCTGGACAGGGGATATGAACACTGAAGCTTTCTTT. The chain links TRBV7-2 to TRBJ1-1; the match to TRBD1 covers 9 bases. The CDR3 length is 15 residues. CDR1 is SGHTA, CDR2 FQGNSA, per germline. J lost 0 bases, V lost 4 bases, and 3 bases had no gene match.

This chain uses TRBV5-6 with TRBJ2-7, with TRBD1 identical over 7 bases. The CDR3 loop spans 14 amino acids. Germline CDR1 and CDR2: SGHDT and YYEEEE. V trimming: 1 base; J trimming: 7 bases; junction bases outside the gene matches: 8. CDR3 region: CASSLRPSRGEQYF. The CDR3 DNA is TGTGCCAGCAGCTTGCGGCCGAGCAGGGGGGAGCAGTACTTC. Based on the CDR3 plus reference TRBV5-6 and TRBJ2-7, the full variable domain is DAGVTQSPTHLIKTRGQQVTLRCSPKSGHDTVSWYQQALGQGPQFIFQYYEEEERQRGNFPDRFSGHQFPNYSSELNVNALLLGDSALYLCASSLRPSRGEQYFGPGTRLTVT.

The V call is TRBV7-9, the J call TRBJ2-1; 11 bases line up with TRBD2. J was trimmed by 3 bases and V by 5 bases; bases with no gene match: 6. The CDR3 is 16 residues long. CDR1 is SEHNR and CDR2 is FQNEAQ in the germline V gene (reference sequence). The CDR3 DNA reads TGTGCCAGCAGCCCAACCGGGACTAGCGGCTACAATGAGCAGTTCTTC. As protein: CASSPTGTSGYNEQFF.

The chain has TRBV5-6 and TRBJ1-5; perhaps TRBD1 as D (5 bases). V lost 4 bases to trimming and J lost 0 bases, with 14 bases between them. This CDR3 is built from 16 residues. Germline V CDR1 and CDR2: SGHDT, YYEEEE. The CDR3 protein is CASSLLGALSNQPQHF. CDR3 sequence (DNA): TGTGCCAGCAGCCTTCTAGGGGCCCTTAGCAATCAGCCCCAGCATTTT.

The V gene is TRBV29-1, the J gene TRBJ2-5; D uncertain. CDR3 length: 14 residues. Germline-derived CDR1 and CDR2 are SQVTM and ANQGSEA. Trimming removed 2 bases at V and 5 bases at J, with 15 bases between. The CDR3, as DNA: TGCAGCGTTGAAATACAGAAAGCCGGCGAGACCCAGTACTTC. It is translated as CSVEIQKAGETQYF.

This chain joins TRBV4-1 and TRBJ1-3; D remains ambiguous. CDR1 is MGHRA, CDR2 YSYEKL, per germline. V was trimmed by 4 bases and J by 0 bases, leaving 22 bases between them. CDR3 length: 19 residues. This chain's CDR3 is CASSRTVIEGVLSGNTIYF. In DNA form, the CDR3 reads TGCGCCAGCAGCCGAACCGTTATAGAAGGAGTCCTCTCTGGAAACACCATATATTTT.

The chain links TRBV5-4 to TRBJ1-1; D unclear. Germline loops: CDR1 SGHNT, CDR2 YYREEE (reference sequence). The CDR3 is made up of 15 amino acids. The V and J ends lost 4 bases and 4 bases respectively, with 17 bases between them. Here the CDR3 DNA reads TGTGCCAGCAGCCCGCTTCGGGGTTTGAGCACTGAAGCTTTCTTT. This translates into CASSPLRGLSTEAFF.

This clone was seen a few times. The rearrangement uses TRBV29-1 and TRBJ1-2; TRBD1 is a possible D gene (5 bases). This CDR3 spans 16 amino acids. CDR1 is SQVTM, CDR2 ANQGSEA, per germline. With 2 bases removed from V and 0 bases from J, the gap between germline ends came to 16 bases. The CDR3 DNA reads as TGCAGCGTTGAATCCGGGGATGGGGGGACTAACTATGGCTACACCTTC. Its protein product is CSVESGDGGTNYGYTF.

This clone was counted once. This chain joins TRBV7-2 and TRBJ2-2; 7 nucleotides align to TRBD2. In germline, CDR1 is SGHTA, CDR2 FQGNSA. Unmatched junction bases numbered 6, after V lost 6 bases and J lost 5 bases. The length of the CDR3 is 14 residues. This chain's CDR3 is CASRLLASTGELFF. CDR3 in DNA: TGTGCCAGCAGACTACTAGCGTCAACCGGGGAGCTGTTTTTT.

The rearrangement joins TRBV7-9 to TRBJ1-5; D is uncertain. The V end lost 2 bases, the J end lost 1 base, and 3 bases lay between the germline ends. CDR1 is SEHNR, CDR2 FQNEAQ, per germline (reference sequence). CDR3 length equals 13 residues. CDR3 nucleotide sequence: TGTGCCAGCAGCTTACTAAGCAATCAGCCCCAGCATTTT. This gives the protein CASSLLSNQPQHF.